Listed below are T cell receptor beta chains from one sample, sequenced in a study of T cells after yellow fever vaccination. TCRdb passed the 5' RACE reads through MiXCR, listing each CDR3 protein once. The profile shows under 600,000 distinct CDR3 sequences, 21% of them singletons. This specimen was PBMCs, taken 21 days after the first yellow fever vaccination. These receptors were obtained from a man between 18 and 29 years old who received the YFV17D yellow fever vaccine. Each CDR3 is given with its conserved first and last residue. D genes are given only for firm matches. Not all rows give a size; the values are once, few, many and, for expanded clones, a class.

j_call clone_size d_call v_call cdr3_nt cdr3_aa
TRBJ2-3 - TRBD2 TRBV5-1 TGCGCCAGCAGCTTGGCCCGTAGCGGGGGGGCTAGCACAGATACGCAGTATTTT CASSLARSGGASTDTQYF
TRBJ2-1 few - TRBV25-1 TGTGCCAGCAGTGAAAGGTCCATTAGTGAGCAGTTCTTC CASSERSISEQFF
TRBJ2-1 - - TRBV27 TGTGCCAGCAGTTCCCCGGTGACGGCTAGCTCCTACAATGAGCAGTTCTTC CASSSPVTASSYNEQFF
TRBJ1-1 many - TRBV18 TGTGCCAGCTCATCCCAGGCCAACACTGAAGCTTTCTTT CASSSQANTEAFF
TRBJ1-5 few - TRBV20-1 TGCAGTGCTAAAGGCGGGAAAGGTCAGCCCCAGCATTTT CSAKGGKGQPQHF
TRBJ2-1 few - TRBV30 TGTGCCTGGAGTGTACTGTCGCCCGGGGAGCAGTTCTTC CAWSVLSPGEQFF
TRBJ2-7 - - TRBV18 TGTGCCAGCTCACCGGGGCTTAGCTCCTACGAGCAGTACTTC CASSPGLSSYEQYF
TRBJ2-3 few - TRBV7-9 TGTGCCAGCAGCTTAAGCCGGGAAGCTAGCACAGATACGCAGTATTTT CASSLSREASTDTQYF
TRBJ1-4 - TRBD1 TRBV5-1 TGCGCCAGCAAGGTCCCTCCTAGGGACAGAACTAATGAAAAACTGTTTTTT CASKVPPRDRTNEKLFF
TRBJ2-1 many TRBD2 TRBV12-3/TRBV12-4 TGTGCCAGCAGCCCCGGGACTAGCGGGGTGGTTGAGCAGTTCTTC CASSPGTSGVVEQFF